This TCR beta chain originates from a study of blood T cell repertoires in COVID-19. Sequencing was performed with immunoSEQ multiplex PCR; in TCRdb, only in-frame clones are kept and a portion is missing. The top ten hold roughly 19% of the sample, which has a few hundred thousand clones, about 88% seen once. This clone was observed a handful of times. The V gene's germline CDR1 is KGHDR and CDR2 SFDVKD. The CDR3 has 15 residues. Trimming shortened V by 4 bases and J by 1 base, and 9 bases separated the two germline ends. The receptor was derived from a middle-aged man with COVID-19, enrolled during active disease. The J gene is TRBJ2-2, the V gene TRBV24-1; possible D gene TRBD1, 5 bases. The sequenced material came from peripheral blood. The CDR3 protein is CATSELTENTGELFF. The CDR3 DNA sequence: TGTGCCACCAGTGAGCTGACAGAGAACACCGGGGAGCTGTTTTTT.